The source of this T cell receptor (beta chain) is a study of a mutant IDH1 vaccine in newly diagnosed glioma. Overall study: Standard pretreatment was either radiotherapy, temozolomide, or, for most, radiochemotherapy with temozolomide.

Findings of the study overall: Among all patients, vaccine-induced immune responses occurred in about 93%. Among top peripheral T cell clonotypes, changes seemed unrelated to pseudoprogression.

This CDR3 has 15 residues. V lost 2 bases and J lost 5; bases outside the gene matches: 4. Germline assignment: CDR1 MNHEY and CDR2 SMNVEV (reference sequence). Sequencing used immunoSEQ multiplex PCR; TCRdb keeps in-frame clones, though not all of them. The sample has tens of thousands of clones, about 83% seen once; the top ten hold approximately 7%. A remark on this clone: Its specificity is unknown.

Time point denoted: baseline, week 1 (first vaccination visit). Sample treatment: pre-vaccination baseline after standard-of-care therapy. Those who donated had recent WHO grade 3 or 4 IDH1-mutant, ATRX-lost astrocytomas. The sequencing used PBMCs, collected from a glioma patient treated with radiotherapy, temozolomide or both. The V gene is TRBV27, the J gene TRBJ2-2; 8 bases are shared with TRBD1. The receptor was isolated from a woman in her fifties or sixties with glioma. DNA for the CDR3: TGTGCCAGCAGTTTACAACAGGGGGGTACCGGGGAGCTGTTTTTT. Its translation is CASSLQQGGTGELFF.